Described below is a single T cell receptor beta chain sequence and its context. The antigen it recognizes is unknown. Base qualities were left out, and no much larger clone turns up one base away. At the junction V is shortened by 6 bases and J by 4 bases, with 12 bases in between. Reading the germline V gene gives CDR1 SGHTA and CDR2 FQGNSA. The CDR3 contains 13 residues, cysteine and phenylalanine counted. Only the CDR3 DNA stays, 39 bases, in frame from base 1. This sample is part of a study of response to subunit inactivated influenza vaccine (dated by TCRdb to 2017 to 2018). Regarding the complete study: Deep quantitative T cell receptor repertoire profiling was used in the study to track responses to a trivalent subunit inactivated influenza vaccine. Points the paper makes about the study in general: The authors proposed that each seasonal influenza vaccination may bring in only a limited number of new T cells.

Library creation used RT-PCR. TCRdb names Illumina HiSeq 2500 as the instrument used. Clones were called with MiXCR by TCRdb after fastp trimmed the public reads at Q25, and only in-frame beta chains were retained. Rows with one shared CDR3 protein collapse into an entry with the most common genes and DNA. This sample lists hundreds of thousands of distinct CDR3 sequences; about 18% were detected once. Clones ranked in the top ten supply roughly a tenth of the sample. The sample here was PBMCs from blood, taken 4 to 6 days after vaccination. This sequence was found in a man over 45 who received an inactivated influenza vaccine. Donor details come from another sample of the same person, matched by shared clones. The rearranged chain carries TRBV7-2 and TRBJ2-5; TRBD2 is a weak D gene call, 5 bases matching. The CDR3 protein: CASSHDGGETQYF. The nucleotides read TGTGCCAGCAGTCACGACGGAGGAGAGACCCAGTACTTC.